The 26 T cell receptor beta chains below come from one sample, sequenced in a study. Sequenced by immunoSEQ multiplex PCR; TCRdb stores in-frame clones only, minus some. The sample has nearly 70,000 clones, around 93% seen once. Sequenced: PBMCs. Every receptor here comes from a middle-aged man with rheumatoid arthritis.

The genes are TRBV3-1 (or the pseudogene TRBV3-2) and TRBJ2-5; the D gene could be TRBD1 or TRBD2 (7 bases each). The V gene lost 1 base and the J gene lost 5 bases, with 20 bases spanning the gap. Looked up from germline, CDR1 is LGHDT and CDR2 is YNNKEL (reference sequence). CDR3 length: 17 amino acids. CDR3 sequence reads: CASSQANRGFGGETQYF. CDR3 nucleotides: TGTGCCAGCAGCCAAGCAAACAGGGGATTCGGGGGGGAGACCCAGTACTTC.

The chain couples TRBV19 to TRBJ1-5; maybe TRBD1 (5 bases). Germline CDR1 LNHDA, CDR2 SQIVND (reference sequence). The CDR3 loop spans 16 amino acids. The V gene lost 3 bases and the J gene lost 6 bases, with 18 bases spanning the gap. This chain's CDR3 is CASSIRGRVQGQPQHF. The DNA for the CDR3 is TGTGCCAGTAGTATCCGGGGCAGGGTGCAAGGTCAGCCCCAGCATTTT.

The chain couples TRBV7-3 to TRBJ1-1, with D tentatively TRBD1 (6 bases). This CDR3 region has 13 residues. The germline V gene has CDR1 SGHTA and CDR2 FQGTGA. V was cut by 4 bases and J by 1 base, with 7 bases left in between. The chain's CDR3 is CASSSQGNTEAFF. The CDR3 DNA sequence: TGTGCCAGCAGCTCACAGGGGAACACTGAAGCTTTCTTT.

The gene calls are TRBV30 and TRBJ2-5, with 10 bases fitting TRBD2. The ends lost 0 bases at V and 5 bases at J; junction bases unmatched: 3. This CDR3 region has 14 residues. The germline CDR1 and CDR2 sequences are GTSNPN and SVGIG (reference sequence). The CDR3 loop reads CAWSVAGGSETQYF. As DNA, the CDR3 is TGTGCCTGGAGTGTAGCGGGGGGGAGTGAGACCCAGTACTTC.

The chain combines TRBV14 with TRBJ2-3, with TRBD2 matching 11 bases. Germline V gives CDR1 SGHDN, CDR2 FVKESK. With 2 bases clipped from V and 3 bases from J, the junction kept 7 bases outside the gene matches. CDR3 length: 17 amino acids. The CDR3 protein is CASSQTPLAGVTDTQYF. DNA for the CDR3: TGTGCCAGCAGCCAAACTCCACTAGCGGGGGTGACAGATACGCAGTATTTT.

The V call is TRBV7-2, the J call TRBJ1-1, with D perhaps matching TRBD1 (5 bases). Germline V gene lookup returns CDR1 SGHTA and CDR2 FQGNSA. V was clipped by 2 bases and J by 4 bases, with 14 bases between them. This CDR3 is built from 15 residues. The CDR3 DNA reads TGTGCCAGCAGCTTATTAACAGGAGACATCACTGAAGCTTTCTTT. Its translation: CASSLLTGDITEAFF.

This chain uses TRBV6-5 with TRBJ2-7; 11 bases are a match to TRBD2. With 10 bases clipped from V and 2 bases from J, the junction kept 10 bases outside the gene matches. The length of the CDR3 is 15 residues. Germline CDR1 is MNHEY and CDR2 is SVGAGI. The CDR3 DNA sequence: TGTGCCACTCTTTATAGCGGGAGGGAAGCCTACGAGCAGTACTTC. The encoded protein is CATLYSGREAYEQYF.

The chain combines TRBV30 with TRBJ2-6, with D unclear. Germline-derived CDR1 and CDR2 are GTSNPN and SVGIG (reference sequence). The V gene lost 6 bases and the J gene lost 5 bases, with 14 bases spanning the gap. The CDR3 spans 14 residues. Written as DNA, the CDR3 is TGTGCCTGCTCCCCGTGGGGTCGGGCCAACGTCCTGACTTTC. It is translated as CACSPWGRANVLTF. Complete variable domain (other parts from reference TRBV30 and TRBJ2-6): SQTIHQWPATLVQPVGSPLSLECTVEGTSNPNLYWYRQAAGRGLQLLFYSVGIGQISSEVPQNLSASRPQDRQFILSSKKLLLSDSGFYLCACSPWGRANVLTFGAGSRLTVL.

The rearrangement joins TRBV5-1 to TRBJ1-2; D might be TRBD1 (5 bases). With 4 bases removed from V and 0 bases from J, the gap between germline ends came to 10 bases. The CDR3 is made up of 14 amino acids. The germline gives CDR1 SGHRS, CDR2 YFSETQ. CDR3 nucleotides: TGCGCCAGCAGCCTGGGGACTGCTAACTATGGCTACACCTTC. This codes for CASSLGTANYGYTF.

CDR3 loop: CASSNTSGSVYEQYF. CDR3 bases: TGTGCCAGCAGCAATACTAGCGGGAGTGTCTACGAGCAGTACTTC. This chain connects TRBV7-9 to TRBJ2-7; TRBD2 matches at 11 bases. Germline V gives CDR1 SEHNR, CDR2 FQNEAQ (reference sequence). The V segment lost 5 bases and the J segment 3 bases; nucleotides outside the gene matches: 6. This CDR3 has 15 amino acids.

The V and J genes are TRBV7-2 and TRBJ2-7, with TRBD1 identical over 7 bases. Germline lookup yields CDR1 SGHTA and CDR2 FQGNSA. CDR3 size: 16 residues. Trimming removed 3 bases from V and 0 bases from J; junction bases left unmatched: 8. CDR3 sequence: CASSFSARGYSYEQYF. CDR3 nucleotide sequence: TGTGCCAGCAGCTTCTCGGCCAGGGGGTACTCCTACGAGCAGTACTTC.

This clone was seen once. The rearrangement links TRBV27 to TRBJ2-7, with D possibly TRBD1 on 6 matching bases. Germline lookup yields CDR1 MNHEY and CDR2 SMNVEV (reference sequence). V gave up 5 bases and J gave up 6 bases, with 23 bases separating them. This CDR3 is 16 amino acids long. The CDR3 bases are TGTGCCAGCAGTCACCCCTACAGGGTTCCATGGGGCGAGCAGTACTTC. Translation: CASSHPYRVPWGEQYF.

The chain couples TRBV6-5 to TRBJ1-2; D may be TRBD1 (5 bases). Trimming stripped 0 bases from V and 2 bases from J, with 10 bases between. Germline V gene data show CDR1 as MNHEY and CDR2 as SVGAGI. The CDR3 has 15 residues. The CDR3 nucleotides are TGTGCCAGCAGTTACTCGGGGGGTCTGAACTATGGCTACACCTTC. Translating it yields CASSYSGGLNYGYTF.

This clone was seen just once. V and J are TRBV13 and TRBJ1-2; a weak D match, TRBD1 (5 bases). The CDR3 consists of 14 residues. CDR1 is PRHDT, CDR2 FYEKMQ, per germline (reference sequence). Trimming took 2 bases from V and 4 from J, leaving 11 bases between them. The CDR3 sequence: CASSLYTGLYGYTF. The CDR3 DNA reads TGTGCCAGCAGCTTATATACGGGACTCTATGGCTACACCTTC.

Here the CDR3 reads CASSLQGPRTEAFF. For the CDR3, the DNA is TGTGCCAGCAGCTTGCAGGGTCCCCGAACTGAAGCTTTCTTT. The genes are TRBV5-5 and TRBJ1-1; D might be TRBD1 (5 bases). The ends were cut back, 1 base at V and 5 bases at J, with 12 bases in the middle. This CDR3 has 14 residues. From germline, CDR1 is SGHKS and CDR2 YYEKEE (reference sequence).

Here the CDR3 reads CASSLPTGTGDEKLFF. The CDR3 region has the DNA TGCGCCAGCAGCTTACCAACCGGGACGGGCGATGAAAAACTGTTTTTT. The chain uses TRBV5-1 and TRBJ1-4; TRBD1 might be the D (5 bases). The V end lost 2 bases, the J end lost 6 bases, and 17 bases lay between the germline ends. CDR3 size: 16 residues. From germline, CDR1 is SGHRS and CDR2 YFSETQ. The variable domain in full, with the rest retrieved from reference TRBV5-1 and TRBJ1-4, is KAGVTQTPRYLIKTRGQQVTLSCSPISGHRSVSWYQQTPGQGLQFLFEYFSETQRNKGNFPGRFSGRQFSNSRSEMNVSTLELGDSALYLCASSLPTGTGDEKLFFGSGTQLSVL.

The V call is TRBV7-9, the J call TRBJ2-7; D is perhaps TRBD1 or TRBD2 (5 bases each). Germline CDR1 is SEHNR and CDR2 is FQNEAQ (reference sequence). V lost 1 base and J lost 2, with 18 bases in between. CDR3 length: 17 residues. In DNA form, the CDR3 reads TGTGCCAGCAGCTTAGATTTTTTGGGTAAGGGACCCTACGAGCAGTACTTC. Its protein product is CASSLDFLGKGPYEQYF.

The rearrangement joins TRBV18 to TRBJ1-5; D remains ambiguous. The germline CDR1 and CDR2 sequences are KGHSH and LQKENI. Trimming cost V 4 bases and J 4 bases, with 11 bases left between them. The CDR3 spans 14 residues. CDR3 region: CASSRVGQNQPQHF. The CDR3 nucleotides are TGTGCCAGCTCACGTGTAGGGCAGAATCAGCCCCAGCATTTT.

The chain has TRBV7-3 and TRBJ2-2; a possible D gene is TRBD1 (5 bases). This CDR3 region has 15 residues. Germline assignment: CDR1 SGHTA and CDR2 FQGTGA. The V end was cut by 5 bases, the J end by 7 bases, with 17 bases between. CDR3 sequence reads: CASSQSDSQGGELFF. The CDR3, as DNA: TGTGCCAGCAGCCAAAGCGACTCGCAGGGCGGGGAGCTGTTTTTT. Variable domain in full (rest from reference TRBV7-3 and TRBJ2-2): GAGVSQTPSNKVTEKGKYVELRCDPISGHTALYWYRQSLGQGPEFLIYFQGTGAADDSGLPNDRFFAVRPEGSVSTLKIQRTERGDSAVYLCASSQSDSQGGELFFGEGSRLTVL.

This chain links TRBV30 with TRBJ1-2; D uncertain. V shed 5 bases and J shed 8 bases, with 9 bases lying between them. From germline, CDR1 is GTSNPN and CDR2 SVGIG (reference sequence). The CDR3 consists of 10 residues. CDR3 nucleotide sequence: TGTGCCTGGTTGAGCTTCGGCTACACCTTC. Translation gives CAWLSFGYTF.

The chain carries TRBV30 and TRBJ1-2; 7 bases match TRBD1. J was trimmed by 7 bases and V by 7 bases; bases with no gene match: 3. Germline V gene lookup returns CDR1 GTSNPN and CDR2 SVGIG (reference sequence). CDR3 size: 10 residues. Here the CDR3 DNA reads TGTGCCTACGACAGGGTTGGCTACACCTTC. It encodes CAYDRVGYTF.

This sequence joins TRBV29-1 and TRBJ2-5; 13 bases line up with TRBD2. The trim removed 4 bases at V and 6 bases at J, leaving 8 bases unmatched. The germline CDR1 and CDR2 sequences are SQVTM and ANQGSEA. The CDR3 consists of 15 residues. The DNA for the CDR3 is TGCAGCGTTGGGGGACTAGCGGGAATTCTGCAGACCCAGTACTTC. This sequence encodes CSVGGLAGILQTQYF. Full variable domain (rest looked up from reference TRBV29-1 and TRBJ2-5): SAVISQKPSRDICQRGTSLTIQCQVDSQVTMMFWYRQQPGQSLTLIATANQGSEATYESGFVIDKFPISRPNLTFSTLTVSNMSPEDSSIYLCSVGGLAGILQTQYFGPGTRLLVL.

This sequence joins TRBV3-1 (or the pseudogene TRBV3-2) and TRBJ1-2, with D possibly matching TRBD1 (5 bases). Germline CDR1 is LGHDT and CDR2 is YNNKEL (reference sequence). Trimming cost V 3 bases and J 4 bases, with 15 bases left between them. This CDR3 comprises 15 residues. The CDR3 spells CASSHLTGRSYGYTF. In DNA, the CDR3 is TGTGCCAGCAGCCACCTAACGGGACGCAGCTATGGCTACACCTTC.

The chain's CDR3 is CASSLSRGSNTEAFF. The CDR3 DNA follows: TGTGCCAGCAGCTTATCACGGGGGTCGAACACTGAAGCTTTCTTT. J is TRBJ1-1 and V is TRBV11-2, with a tentative D call TRBD1 (5 bases). CDR3 length: 15 amino acids. V lost 2 bases and J lost 1, with 11 bases in between. The V gene's germline CDR1 is SGHAT and CDR2 FQNNGV. The variable domain in full, completed from reference TRBV11-2 and TRBJ1-1, reads EAGVAQSPRYKIIEKRQSVAFWCNPISGHATLYWYQQILGQGPKLLIQFQNNGVVDDSQLPKDRFSAERLKGVDSTLKIQPAKLEDSAVYLCASSLSRGSNTEAFFGQGTRLTVV.

The table lists this clone with a count of one. The rearrangement uses TRBV10-1 and TRBJ1-6; D is unclear. The CDR3 runs to 16 residues. CDR1 and CDR2 from the germline V gene are WNHNN and SYGVQD (reference sequence). Trimming left V 0 bases short and J 7 bases short, with 13 bases between. The CDR3 coding sequence is TGCGCCAGCAGTGAGTCAGCGGGCGCTTGGAATTCACCCCTCCACTTT. This sequence encodes CASSESAGAWNSPLHF.

The chain uses TRBV7-9 and TRBJ2-7, with D perhaps matching TRBD1 or TRBD2 (5 bases each). V was trimmed by 2 bases and J by 4 bases, leaving 21 bases between them. This CDR3 comprises 17 residues. Germline V CDR1 and CDR2: SEHNR, FQNEAQ (reference sequence). CDR3 sequence reads: CASSLRFGGESQYEQYF. The CDR3 bases are TGTGCCAGCAGCTTAAGGTTTGGGGGAGAGTCTCAATACGAGCAGTACTTC.